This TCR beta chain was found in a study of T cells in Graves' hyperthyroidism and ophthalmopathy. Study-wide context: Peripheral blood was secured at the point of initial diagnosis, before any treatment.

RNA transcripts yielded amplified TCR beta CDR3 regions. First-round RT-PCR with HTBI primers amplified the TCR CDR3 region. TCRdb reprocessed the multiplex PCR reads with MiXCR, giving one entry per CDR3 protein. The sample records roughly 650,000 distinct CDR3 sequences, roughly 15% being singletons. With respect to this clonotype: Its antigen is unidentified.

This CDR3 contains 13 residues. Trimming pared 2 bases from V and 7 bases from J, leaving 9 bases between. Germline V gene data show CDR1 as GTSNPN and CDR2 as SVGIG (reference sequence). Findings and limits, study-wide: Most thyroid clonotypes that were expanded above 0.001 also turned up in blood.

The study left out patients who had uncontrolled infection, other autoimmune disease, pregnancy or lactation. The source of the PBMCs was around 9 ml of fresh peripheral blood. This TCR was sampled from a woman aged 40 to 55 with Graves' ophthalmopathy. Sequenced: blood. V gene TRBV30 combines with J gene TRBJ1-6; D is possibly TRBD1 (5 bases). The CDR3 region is CAWSRDRNSPLHF. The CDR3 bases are TGTGCCTGGAGTCGGGACCGAAATTCACCCCTCCACTTT.